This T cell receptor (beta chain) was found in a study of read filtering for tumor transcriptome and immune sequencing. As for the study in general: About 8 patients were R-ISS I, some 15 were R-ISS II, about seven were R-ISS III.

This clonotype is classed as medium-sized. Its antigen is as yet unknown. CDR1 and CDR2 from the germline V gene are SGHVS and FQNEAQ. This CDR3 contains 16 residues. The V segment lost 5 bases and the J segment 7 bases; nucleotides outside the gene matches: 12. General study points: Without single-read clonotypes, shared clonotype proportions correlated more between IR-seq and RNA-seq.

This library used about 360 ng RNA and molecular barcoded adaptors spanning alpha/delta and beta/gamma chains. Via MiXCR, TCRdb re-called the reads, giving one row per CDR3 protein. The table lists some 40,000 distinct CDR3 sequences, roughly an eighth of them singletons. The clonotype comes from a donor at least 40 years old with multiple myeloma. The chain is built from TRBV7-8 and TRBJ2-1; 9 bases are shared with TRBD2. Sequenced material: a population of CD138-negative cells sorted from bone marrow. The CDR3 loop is CASSGGWLAGMNEQFF. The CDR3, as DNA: TGTGCCAGCAGCGGAGGGTGGCTAGCGGGGATGAATGAGCAGTTCTTC.